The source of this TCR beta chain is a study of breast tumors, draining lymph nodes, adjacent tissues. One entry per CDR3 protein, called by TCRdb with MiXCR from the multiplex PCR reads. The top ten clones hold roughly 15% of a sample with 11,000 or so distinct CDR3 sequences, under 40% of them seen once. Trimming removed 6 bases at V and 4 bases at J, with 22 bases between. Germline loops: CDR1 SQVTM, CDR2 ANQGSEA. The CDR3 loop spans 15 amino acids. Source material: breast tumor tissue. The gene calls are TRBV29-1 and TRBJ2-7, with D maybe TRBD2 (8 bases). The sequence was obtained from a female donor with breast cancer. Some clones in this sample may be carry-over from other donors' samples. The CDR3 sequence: CSVEGASGRTYEQYF. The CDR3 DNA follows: TGCAGCGTCGAGGGGGCTAGCGGGCGAACGTACGAGCAGTACTTC.